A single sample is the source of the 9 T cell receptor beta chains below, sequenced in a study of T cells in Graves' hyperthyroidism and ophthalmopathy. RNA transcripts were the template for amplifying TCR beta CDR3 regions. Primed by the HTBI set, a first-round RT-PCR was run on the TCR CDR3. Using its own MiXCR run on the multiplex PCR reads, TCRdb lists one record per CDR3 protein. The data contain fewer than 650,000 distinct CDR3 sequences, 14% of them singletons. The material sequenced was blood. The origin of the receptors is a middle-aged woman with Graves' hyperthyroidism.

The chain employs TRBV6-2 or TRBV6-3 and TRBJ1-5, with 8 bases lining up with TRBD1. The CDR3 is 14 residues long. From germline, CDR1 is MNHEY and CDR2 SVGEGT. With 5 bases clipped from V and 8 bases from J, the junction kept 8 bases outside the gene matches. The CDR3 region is CASSPTGGIKPQHF. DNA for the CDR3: TGTGCCAGCAGTCCTACAGGGGGTATAAAGCCCCAGCATTTT.

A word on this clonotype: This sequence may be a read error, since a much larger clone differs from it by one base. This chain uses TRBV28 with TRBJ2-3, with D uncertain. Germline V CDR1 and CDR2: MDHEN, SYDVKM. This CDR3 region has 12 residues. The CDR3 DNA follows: TGTGCCGGCAGTTCCCTTCAGACGACGCAGTATTTT. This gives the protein CAGSSLQTTQYF.

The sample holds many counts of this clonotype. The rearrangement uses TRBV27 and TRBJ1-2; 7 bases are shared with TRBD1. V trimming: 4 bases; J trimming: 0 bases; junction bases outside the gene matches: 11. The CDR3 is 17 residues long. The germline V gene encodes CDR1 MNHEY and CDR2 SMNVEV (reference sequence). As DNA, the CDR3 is TGTGCCAGCAGTTCCCCAACGAGACAGGGATCTAACTATGGCTACACCTTC. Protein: CASSSPTRQGSNYGYTF.

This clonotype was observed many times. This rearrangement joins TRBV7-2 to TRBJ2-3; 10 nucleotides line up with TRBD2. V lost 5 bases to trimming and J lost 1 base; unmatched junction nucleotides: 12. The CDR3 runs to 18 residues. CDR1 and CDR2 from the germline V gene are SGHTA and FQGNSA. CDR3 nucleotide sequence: TGTGCCAGCAGCACCCCCAGCGGGAGGGGGGGGGGCACAGATACGCAGTATTTT. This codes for CASSTPSGRGGGTDTQYF.

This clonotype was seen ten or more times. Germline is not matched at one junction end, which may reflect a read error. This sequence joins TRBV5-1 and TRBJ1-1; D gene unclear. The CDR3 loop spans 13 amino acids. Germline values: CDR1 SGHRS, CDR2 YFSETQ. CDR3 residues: CASSSGVNTEAFF. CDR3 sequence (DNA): TGTGCCAGCAGTAGCGGGGTGAACACTGAAGCTTTCTTT.

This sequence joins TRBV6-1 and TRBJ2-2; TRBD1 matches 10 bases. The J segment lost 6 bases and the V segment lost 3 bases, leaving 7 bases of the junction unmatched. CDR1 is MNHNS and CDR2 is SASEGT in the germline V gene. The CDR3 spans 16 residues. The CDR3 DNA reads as TGTGCCAGCAGTGAGGCGGGACAGGGGAGGTCCGGGGAGCTGTTTTTT. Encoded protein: CASSEAGQGRSGELFF.

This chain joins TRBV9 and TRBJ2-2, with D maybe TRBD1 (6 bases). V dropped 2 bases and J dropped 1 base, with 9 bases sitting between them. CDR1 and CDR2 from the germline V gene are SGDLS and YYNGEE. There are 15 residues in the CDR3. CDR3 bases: TGTGCCAGCAGCGTCTGGGGACAGAACACCGGGGAGCTGTTTTTT. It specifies CASSVWGQNTGELFF.

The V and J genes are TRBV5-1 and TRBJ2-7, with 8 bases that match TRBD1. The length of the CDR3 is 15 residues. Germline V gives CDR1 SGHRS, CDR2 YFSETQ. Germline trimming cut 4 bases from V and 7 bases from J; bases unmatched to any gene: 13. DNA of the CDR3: TGCGCCAGCAGCCCGACTGGACAGGGACTTCTTGAGCAGTACTTC. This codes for CASSPTGQGLLEQYF.

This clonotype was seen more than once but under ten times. The CDR3 spells CASSDSWRGLDGYTF. In nucleotides, the CDR3 is TGTGCCAGCAGTGACTCGTGGAGGGGTTTGGATGGCTACACCTTC. This chain connects TRBV6-1 to TRBJ1-2; D may be TRBD1 (5 bases). V lost 3 bases and J lost 6, with 17 bases in between. The CDR3 runs 15 residues. Per germline, CDR1 MNHNS and CDR2 SASEGT.